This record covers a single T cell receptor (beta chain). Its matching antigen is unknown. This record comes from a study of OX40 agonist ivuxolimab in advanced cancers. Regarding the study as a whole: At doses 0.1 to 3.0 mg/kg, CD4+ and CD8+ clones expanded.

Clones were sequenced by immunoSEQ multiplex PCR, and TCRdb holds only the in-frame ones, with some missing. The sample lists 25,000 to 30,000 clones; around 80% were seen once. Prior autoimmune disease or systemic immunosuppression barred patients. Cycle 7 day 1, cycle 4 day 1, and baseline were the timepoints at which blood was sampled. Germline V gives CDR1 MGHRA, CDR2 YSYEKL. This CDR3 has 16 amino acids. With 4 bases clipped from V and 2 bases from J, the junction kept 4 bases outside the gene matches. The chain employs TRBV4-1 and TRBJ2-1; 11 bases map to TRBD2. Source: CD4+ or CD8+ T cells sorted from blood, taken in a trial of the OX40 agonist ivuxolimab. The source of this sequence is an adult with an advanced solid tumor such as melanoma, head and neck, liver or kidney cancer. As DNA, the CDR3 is TGCGCCAGCAGCCGCCCGGGACTAGCGGCCTACAATGAGCAGTTCTTC. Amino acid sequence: CASSRPGLAAYNEQFF.